The sequence of this T cell receptor beta chain was determined in a study of blood T cell repertoires in COVID-19. Whole-study context: The samples span acute and convalescent COVID-19 from the United States, Italy and Spain. T cells, B-cell-depleted T cells, or PBMCs provided the cDNA or gDNA that served as material.

The V end was cut by 2 bases, the J end by 4 bases, with 5 bases between. Germline assignment: CDR1 MRHNA and CDR2 SNTAGT. The CDR3 runs to 13 residues. Authors' data handling: Reference gene primer amplification in the assay estimated nucleated cell counts. Profiled with immunoSEQ multiplex PCR; TCRdb holds only in-frame clones, not every one. The DNA gave D and trimming, while V, J and clone size come from that table. The profile shows tens of thousands of clones, about nine tenths of them singletons. The source of this sequence is a man in his sixties with acute or convalescent COVID-19. The sample comprised peripheral blood. The chain combines TRBV6-4 with TRBJ2-2; no clear D. For the CDR3, the DNA is TGTGCCAGCAGTGACGAGAGCACCGGGGAGCTGTTTTTT. Protein sequence: CASSDESTGELFF.